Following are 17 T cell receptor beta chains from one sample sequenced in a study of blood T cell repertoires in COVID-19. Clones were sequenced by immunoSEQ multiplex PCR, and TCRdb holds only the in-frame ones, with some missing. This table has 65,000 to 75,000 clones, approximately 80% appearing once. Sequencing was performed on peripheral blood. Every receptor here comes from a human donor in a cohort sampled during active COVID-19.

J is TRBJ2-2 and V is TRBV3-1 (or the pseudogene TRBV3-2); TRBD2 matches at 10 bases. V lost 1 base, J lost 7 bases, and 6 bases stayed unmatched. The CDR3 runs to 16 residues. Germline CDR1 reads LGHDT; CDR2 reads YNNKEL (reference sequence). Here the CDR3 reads CASSQVLAGVGGELFF. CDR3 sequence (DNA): TGTGCCAGCAGCCAAGTTCTAGCGGGAGTTGGCGGGGAGCTGTTTTTT.

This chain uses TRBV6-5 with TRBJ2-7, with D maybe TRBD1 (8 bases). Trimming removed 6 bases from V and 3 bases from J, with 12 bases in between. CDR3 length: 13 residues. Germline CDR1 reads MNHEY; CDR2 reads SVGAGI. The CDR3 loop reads CASRTGGVYEQYF. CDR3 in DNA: TGTGCCAGCAGAACAGGGGGGGTCTACGAGCAGTACTTC.

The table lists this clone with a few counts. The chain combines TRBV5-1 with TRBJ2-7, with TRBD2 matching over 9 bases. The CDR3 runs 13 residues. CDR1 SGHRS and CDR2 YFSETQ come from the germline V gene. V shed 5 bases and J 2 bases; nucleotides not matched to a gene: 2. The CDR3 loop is CASRLAGAYEQYF. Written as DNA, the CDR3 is TGCGCCAGCAGATTAGCGGGAGCCTACGAGCAGTACTTC.

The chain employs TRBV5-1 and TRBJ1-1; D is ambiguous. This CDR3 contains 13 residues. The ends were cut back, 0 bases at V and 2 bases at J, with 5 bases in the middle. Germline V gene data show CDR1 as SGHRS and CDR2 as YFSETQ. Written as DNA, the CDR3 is TGCGCCAGCAGCTTGGGAGGTAACACTGAAGCTTTCTTT. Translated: CASSLGGNTEAFF.

The CDR3 spells CARDRDLTEAFF. CDR3 sequence (DNA): TGTGCCCGGGACAGAGACCTCACTGAAGCTTTCTTT. This chain connects TRBV30 to TRBJ1-1, with 7 bases matching TRBD1. CDR3 size: 12 residues. In germline, CDR1 is GTSNPN, CDR2 SVGIG (reference sequence). V shed 8 bases and J 4 bases; nucleotides not matched to a gene: 7.

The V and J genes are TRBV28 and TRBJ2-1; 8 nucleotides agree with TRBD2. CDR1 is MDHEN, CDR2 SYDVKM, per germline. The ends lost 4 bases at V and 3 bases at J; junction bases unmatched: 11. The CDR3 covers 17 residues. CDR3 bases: TGTGCCAGCAGTTCCCGGGGTAGCGGGACTAGCTACAATGAGCAGTTCTTC. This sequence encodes CASSSRGSGTSYNEQFF.

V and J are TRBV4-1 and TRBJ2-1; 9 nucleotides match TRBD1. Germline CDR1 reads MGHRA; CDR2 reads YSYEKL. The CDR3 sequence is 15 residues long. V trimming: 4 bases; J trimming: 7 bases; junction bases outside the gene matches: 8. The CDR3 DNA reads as TGCGCCAGCAGCCCGTGGACAGGGGTGAATAATGAGCAGTTCTTC. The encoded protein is CASSPWTGVNNEQFF.

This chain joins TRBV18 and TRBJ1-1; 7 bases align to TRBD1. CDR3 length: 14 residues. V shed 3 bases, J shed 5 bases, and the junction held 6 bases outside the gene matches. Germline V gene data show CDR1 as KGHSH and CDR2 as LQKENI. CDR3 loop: CASSPPTGVTEAFF. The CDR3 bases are TGTGCCAGCTCACCCCCAACAGGGGTGACTGAAGCTTTCTTT.

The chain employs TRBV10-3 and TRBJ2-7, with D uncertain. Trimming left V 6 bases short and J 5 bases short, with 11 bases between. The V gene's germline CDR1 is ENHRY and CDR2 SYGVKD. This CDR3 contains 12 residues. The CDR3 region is CAISRGGHEQYF. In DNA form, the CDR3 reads TGTGCCATCAGCCGAGGTGGTCACGAGCAGTACTTC.

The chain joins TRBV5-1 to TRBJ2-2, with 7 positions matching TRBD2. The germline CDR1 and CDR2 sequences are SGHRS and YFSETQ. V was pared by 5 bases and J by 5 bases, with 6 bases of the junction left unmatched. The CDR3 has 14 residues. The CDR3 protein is CASSHGLETGELFF. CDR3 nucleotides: TGCGCCAGCAGTCACGGACTAGAAACCGGGGAGCTGTTTTTT.

CDR3 sequence: CASSDRQGAYYGYTF. DNA of the CDR3: TGCGCCAGCAGTGATAGACAGGGGGCATACTATGGCTACACCTTC. The J gene is TRBJ1-2, the V gene TRBV10-2; 10 nucleotides match TRBD1. CDR3 length equals 15 residues. V dropped 3 bases and J dropped 3; count of bases not matched to a gene: 4. The germline CDR1 and CDR2 sequences are WSHSY and SAAADI.

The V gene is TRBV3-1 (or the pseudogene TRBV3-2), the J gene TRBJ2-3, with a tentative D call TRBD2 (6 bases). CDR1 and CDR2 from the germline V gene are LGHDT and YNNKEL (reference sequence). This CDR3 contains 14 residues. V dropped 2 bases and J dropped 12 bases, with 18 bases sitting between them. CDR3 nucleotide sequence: TGTGCCAGCAGCCAACTTAGCGGCCCCCAGCCCCAGTATTTT. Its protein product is CASSQLSGPQPQYF.

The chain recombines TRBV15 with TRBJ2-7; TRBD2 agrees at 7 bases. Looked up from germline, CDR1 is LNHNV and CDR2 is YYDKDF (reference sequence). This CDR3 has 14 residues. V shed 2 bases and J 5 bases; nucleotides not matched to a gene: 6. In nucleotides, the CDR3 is TGTGCCACCAGCAGATGGGAGGGCCTCAACGAGCAGTACTTC. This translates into CATSRWEGLNEQYF.

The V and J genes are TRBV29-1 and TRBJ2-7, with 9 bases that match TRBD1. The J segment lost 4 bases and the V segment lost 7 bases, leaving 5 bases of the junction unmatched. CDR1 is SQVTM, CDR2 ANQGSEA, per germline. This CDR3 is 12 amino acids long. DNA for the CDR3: TGCAGCGCCCTACAGGGGGCTTACGAGCAGTACTTC. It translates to CSALQGAYEQYF.

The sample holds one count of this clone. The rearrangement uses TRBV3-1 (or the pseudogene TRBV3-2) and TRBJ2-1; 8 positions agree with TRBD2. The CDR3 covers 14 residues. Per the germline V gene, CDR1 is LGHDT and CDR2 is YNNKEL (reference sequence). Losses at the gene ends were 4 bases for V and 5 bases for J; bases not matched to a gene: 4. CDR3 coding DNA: TGTGCCAGCAGCCTACGGGAGGGACACAATGAGCAGTTCTTC. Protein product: CASSLREGHNEQFF.

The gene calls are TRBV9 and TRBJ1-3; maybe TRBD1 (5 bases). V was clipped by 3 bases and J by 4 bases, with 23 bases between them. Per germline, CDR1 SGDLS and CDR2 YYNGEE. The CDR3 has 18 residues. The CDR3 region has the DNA TGTGCCAGCAGCGCCAACCCCGGGGGGGTGTCGAGAGGAAACACCATATATTTT. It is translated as CASSANPGGVSRGNTIYF.

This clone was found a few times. This chain's CDR3 is CASSLARGDNYGYTF. The CDR3 coding sequence is TGTGCCAGCAGCTTAGCCAGGGGCGATAACTATGGCTACACCTTC. The gene calls are TRBV7-2 and TRBJ1-2; D is possibly TRBD1 (6 bases). V lost 0 bases and J 1 base, leaving 9 bases between the germline ends. CDR1 and CDR2 from the germline V gene are SGHTA and FQGNSA. This CDR3 has 15 residues.